The 13 T cell receptor beta chains given below trace back to one sample, sequenced in a study of tissue T cells after allogeneic stem cell transplantation. Libraries were prepared by immunoSEQ multiplex PCR; TCRdb keeps only in-frame clonotypes and omits some of them. The sample carries 9,800 or so clones, just over 65% recorded once. This material consisted of tissue from the stomach, taken at autopsy. These receptor sequences come from a male donor older than 55 with lung cancer.

This clone was seen more than once but under ten times. The rearrangement joins TRBV30 to TRBJ2-5, with D perhaps given as TRBD1 or TRBD2 (5 bases each). The CDR3 has 11 amino acids. V dropped 5 bases and J dropped 5 bases, with 9 bases sitting between them. CDR1 and CDR2 (germline): GTSNPN, SVGIG (reference sequence). The CDR3 loop is CAWGGLETQYF. Written as DNA, the CDR3 is TGTGCCTGGGGGGGATTGGAGACCCAGTACTTC.

The V gene is TRBV5-1, the J gene TRBJ2-2; TRBD2 agrees at 9 bases. The CDR3 contains 19 residues. In germline, CDR1 is SGHRS, CDR2 YFSETQ. J lost 2 bases, V lost 3 bases, and 14 bases had no gene match. The DNA of the CDR3 is TGCGCCAGCAGCTGGATGGTAGCGGGAGTTCCGGGAAACACCGGGGAGCTGTTTTTT. It yields the protein CASSWMVAGVPGNTGELFF.

V gene TRBV7-9 combines with J gene TRBJ2-3, with D possibly matching TRBD1 (6 bases). V lost 1 base, J lost 5 bases, and 13 bases lay in between. The CDR3 totals 15 residues. CDR1 and CDR2 (germline): SEHNR, FQNEAQ (reference sequence). The chain's CDR3 is CASSLGDMRRDTQYF. Here the CDR3 DNA reads TGTGCCAGCAGCTTAGGGGACATGCGGCGAGATACGCAGTATTTT.

The rearrangement uses TRBV5-6 and TRBJ2-5; 9 positions match TRBD2. CDR3 size: 17 residues. V shed 4 bases, J shed 3 bases, and the junction held 13 bases outside the gene matches. Looked up from germline, CDR1 is SGHDT and CDR2 is YYEEEE. Written as DNA, the CDR3 is TGTGCCAGCAGCCGGCCGGATCTAGCGGGGCTGAAAGAGACCCAGTACTTC. It translates to CASSRPDLAGLKETQYF.

The sample holds one count of this clone. The chain is built from TRBV7-9 and TRBJ2-7; no clear D gene. Deletions cut 5 bases from V and 2 bases from J, with 1 base between. The CDR3 covers 10 residues. Looked up from germline, CDR1 is SEHNR and CDR2 is FQNEAQ (reference sequence). The CDR3 nucleotides read TGTGCCAGCAGCCCCTACGAGCAGTACTTC. Amino acids: CASSPYEQYF.

The gene calls are TRBV2 and TRBJ2-7, with a possible D match to TRBD1 (6 bases). Trimming removed 7 bases at V and 5 bases at J, with 18 bases between. The germline V gene has CDR1 SNHLY and CDR2 FYNNEI. There are 14 residues in the CDR3. CDR3 loop: CASKELPGDHEQYF. The DNA for the CDR3 is TGTGCCAGCAAGGAATTACCAGGGGACCACGAGCAGTACTTC.

This clone was picked up a small number of times. The chain couples TRBV9 to TRBJ1-2; D not resolved. V was clipped by 0 bases and J by 5 bases, with 11 bases between them. The CDR3 has 14 residues. Germline lookup yields CDR1 SGDLS and CDR2 YYNGEE. The CDR3 DNA reads TGTGCCAGCAGCGTAGAAAGCAGAGGTTATGGCTACACCTTC. Its protein product is CASSVESRGYGYTF.

The V gene is TRBV9, the J gene TRBJ2-3, with D possibly matching TRBD1 (6 bases). Germline CDR1 is SGDLS and CDR2 is YYNGEE. This CDR3 has 15 amino acids. Trimming took 0 bases from V and 2 from J, leaving 10 bases between them. DNA of the CDR3: TGTGCCAGCAGCGTAGGCCCAGGGGCCACAGATACGCAGTATTTT. Protein: CASSVGPGATDTQYF.

The V and J genes are TRBV6-5 and TRBJ2-7; a possible D gene is TRBD1 (5 bases). Per germline, CDR1 MNHEY and CDR2 SVGAGI. The V gene lost 5 bases and the J gene lost 3 bases, with 8 bases spanning the gap. The CDR3 runs 12 residues. CDR3: CASSTTGYEQYF. The CDR3, as DNA: TGTGCCAGCAGTACCACAGGCTACGAGCAGTACTTC.

This clone has just a few counts. The chain joins TRBV6-6 to TRBJ2-2, with unresolved D. Trimming removed 7 bases from V and 4 bases from J, with 10 bases in between. This CDR3 spans 13 amino acids. The germline V gene has CDR1 MNHNY and CDR2 SVGAGI (reference sequence). The DNA for the CDR3 is TGTGCCAGCAATGAAAGGCCCACCGGGGAGCTGTTTTTT. Translation: CASNERPTGELFF.

The table lists this clone with a count of one. The chain couples TRBV5-1 to TRBJ2-7; 10 bases agree with TRBD2. The junction had 4 bases not matched to a gene; V was cut back by 4 bases and J by 3 bases. There are 14 residues in the CDR3. Germline CDR1 and CDR2: SGHRS and YFSETQ. For the CDR3, the DNA is TGCGCCAGCAGCCAGACTAGCGGGTACTACGAGCAGTACTTC. Amino acids: CASSQTSGYYEQYF.

Of note for this clone: Relative to the germline gene, one junction end is altered; a read error may explain this. This sample includes further DNA sequences coding for the same CDR3. CDR3 DNA sequence: TGCGCCAGCAGCGAGTACAGGGGAACTGAAGCTTTCTTT. This encodes CASSEYRGTEAFF. This sequence joins TRBV10-1 and TRBJ1-1, with 7 bases identical to TRBD1. The CDR3 extends over 13 amino acids. Germline V gene sequence: CDR1 WNHNN, CDR2 SYGVQD (reference sequence).

This chain joins TRBV11-1 and TRBJ2-6; the D is unclear. CDR3 size: 16 residues. Germline V gives CDR1 SGHAT, CDR2 FQDESV (reference sequence). V lost 4 bases and J lost 0, with 10 bases in between. The CDR3 nucleotides are TGTGCCAGCAGCTCCCTATTTTCCTCTGGGGCCAACGTCCTGACTTTC. Its protein product is CASSSLFSSGANVLTF.